What follows are 2 T cell receptor beta chains derived from one specimen sequenced in a study of blood T cell repertoires in COVID-19. TCRdb's copy holds only in-frame clones and misses some; the assay was immunoSEQ multiplex PCR. The sample carries about 430,000 clones, approximately 87% recorded once. The specimen sequenced was PBMCs or T cells enriched from blood (not recorded which). The source of these receptors is a woman aged 30 to 39 with acute COVID-19.

This rearrangement joins TRBV2 to TRBJ1-1; D is uncertain. Trimming took off 6 bases at V and 0 bases at J, with 11 bases between the two ends. Germline V CDR1 and CDR2: SNHLY, FYNNEI. The CDR3 totals 14 residues. CDR3: CASRVTVMNTEAFF. The CDR3 nucleotides are TGTGCCAGCAGGGTAACAGTTATGAACACTGAAGCTTTCTTT.

The V gene is TRBV21-1, the J gene TRBJ2-7; TRBD1 is the table's D call, not checked against the DNA. TRBV21-1 is a known pseudogene. CDR3 length: 16 amino acids. CDR3 protein: CASSKRWGDIAYEQYF. CDR3 nucleotide sequence: TGTGCCAGCAGCAAAAGATGGGGCGACATAGCCTACGAGCAGTACTTC.